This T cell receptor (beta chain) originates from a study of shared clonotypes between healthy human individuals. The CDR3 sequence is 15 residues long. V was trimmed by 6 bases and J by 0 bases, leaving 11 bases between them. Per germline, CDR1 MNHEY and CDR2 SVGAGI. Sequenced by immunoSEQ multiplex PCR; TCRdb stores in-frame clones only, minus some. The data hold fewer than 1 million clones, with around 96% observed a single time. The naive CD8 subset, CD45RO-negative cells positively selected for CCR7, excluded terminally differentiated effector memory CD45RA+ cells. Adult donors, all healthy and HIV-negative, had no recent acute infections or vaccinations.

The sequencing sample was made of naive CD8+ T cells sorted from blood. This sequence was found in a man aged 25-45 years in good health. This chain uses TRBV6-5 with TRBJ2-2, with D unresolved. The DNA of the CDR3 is TGTGCCAGCAGCTTGACACCTTCGAACACCGGGGAGCTGTTTTTT. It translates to CASSLTPSNTGELFF.